This T cell receptor beta chain was sequenced during a study of blood T cell repertoires in COVID-19. Using immunoSEQ multiplex PCR, the repertoire was profiled, and TCRdb retains in-frame clones only, with some absent. Of about 160,000 clones listed, roughly 84% are singletons. In germline, CDR1 is MNHEY, CDR2 SVGAGI. The CDR3 consists of 14 residues. Between the trimmed V and J ends, which lost 1 base and 1 base, there was a span of 8 bases. This clone was detected only a few times. Sequencing input: peripheral blood. This sequence joins TRBV6-5 and TRBJ2-7; D possibly corresponds to TRBD1 (5 bases). The clonotype comes from a woman of 80 years or more with active or convalescent COVID-19. For the CDR3, the DNA is TGTGCCAGCAGTTACTTGGCAGGGTCCTACGAGCAGTACTTC. As protein: CASSYLAGSYEQYF.